Each of the 17 T cell receptor beta chains below was sequenced from the same sample in a study of human T cells and chemical hapten exposure. Time point of the sample: patch test 1, 2 weeks after DPC sensitization. Treatment of the sample: therapeutic diphenylcyclopropenone sensitization with weekly scalp DPC. TCRdb used MiXCR to reprocess the RACE reads, holding one entry per CDR3 protein. The table shows 75,000 to 95,000 distinct CDR3 sequences, with about 12% occurring only once. The starting material was whole blood, obtained in connection with sensitization to the hapten diphenylcyclopropenone (DPC). These receptors all stem from a woman between 55 and 75 years old with alopecia areata. Some clones in this sample may be carry-over from other donors' samples.

This clonotype was seen a few times. The V and J genes are TRBV6-5 and TRBJ2-6; tentative D call: TRBD2 (6 bases). V was pared by 8 bases and J by 4 bases, with 21 bases between. The CDR3 is made up of 17 amino acids. The germline gives CDR1 MNHEY, CDR2 SVGAGI. Here the CDR3 reads CASVRRAGTTGANVLTF. In DNA form, the CDR3 reads TGTGCCAGCGTGAGGAGGGCAGGAACTACCGGGGCCAACGTCCTGACTTTC.

This clonotype was picked up many times. This rearrangement joins TRBV12-3 or TRBV12-4 to TRBJ1-5; TRBD1 is a possible D gene (6 bases). The CDR3 has 15 residues. Deletions cut 2 bases from V and 7 bases from J, with 15 bases between. The CDR3 DNA sequence: TGTGCCAGCAGTTTAACACAGGGAGAGTACCAGCCCCAGCATTTT. Amino acid sequence: CASSLTQGEYQPQHF.

CDR3 DNA: TGCGCCAGCGGATTACAGGGGGCTGGGACTGAAGCTTTCTTT. It is translated as CASGLQGAGTEAFF. This chain connects TRBV5-1 to TRBJ1-1; 9 bases match TRBD1. The V gene end was trimmed by 7 bases and the J gene end by 5 bases; junction bases not matched to a gene: 9. In germline, CDR1 is SGHRS, CDR2 YFSETQ. The CDR3 is made up of 14 amino acids.

This clonotype showed up many times. This chain links TRBV9 with TRBJ2-2; maybe TRBD1 (5 bases). The CDR3 covers 14 residues. V was trimmed by 3 bases and J by 4 bases, leaving 10 bases between them. Germline assignment: CDR1 SGDLS and CDR2 YYNGEE. CDR3 nucleotide sequence: TGTGCCAGCAGCGGGCAGGGTGCCACCGGGGAGCTGTTTTTT. This encodes CASSGQGATGELFF.

This clonotype was found many times. The chain recombines TRBV20-1 with TRBJ2-7; D remains ambiguous. Germline V lookup: CDR1 DFQATT, CDR2 SNEGSKA (reference sequence). The germline V and J ends were trimmed by 3 bases and 2 bases, with 17 bases remaining between them. The CDR3 is made up of 15 amino acids. In DNA, the CDR3 is TGCAGTGCTAGGGGCCTTCACCGAACTACCTACGAGCAGTACTTC. Protein: CSARGLHRTTYEQYF.

This clonotype has at least ten counts. The rearrangement uses TRBV27 and TRBJ1-2; 8 bases agree with TRBD1. The V and J ends lost 6 bases and 5 bases, in that order; junction bases with no gene match: 8. The CDR3 extends over 14 amino acids. Germline V lookup: CDR1 MNHEY, CDR2 SMNVEV (reference sequence). The DNA for the CDR3 is TGTGCCAGCAGCACAAATCAGGGGGCTTATGGCTACACCTTC. This codes for CASSTNQGAYGYTF.

This clonotype was picked up many times. V usage is TRBV29-1 and J usage is TRBJ2-7; D unclear. V was shortened by 3 bases and J by 1 base, with 13 bases between the two germline ends. Looked up from germline, CDR1 is SQVTM and CDR2 is ANQGSEA. The length of the CDR3 is 14 residues. For the CDR3, the DNA is TGCAGCGTTGAGGCCCAAGGAGAGTCCTACGAGCAGTACTTC. Its translation: CSVEAQGESYEQYF.

CDR3 nucleotide sequence: TGTGCCAGCAGCCAAGGTACAGGGCCAAATCAGCCCCAGCATTTT. Translated: CASSQGTGPNQPQHF. This chain uses TRBV3-1 with TRBJ1-5; TRBD1 is a possible D gene (6 bases). V was shortened by 1 base and J by 4 bases, with 11 bases between the two germline ends. This CDR3 is built from 15 residues. Germline V gives CDR1 LGHDT, CDR2 YNNKEL (reference sequence).

This clonotype appeared many times. This chain uses TRBV24-1 with TRBJ2-5; 11 nucleotides match TRBD2. The CDR3 loop spans 15 amino acids. Germline CDR1 and CDR2: KGHDR and SFDVKD. V gave up 3 bases and J gave up 5 bases; unmatched junction bases: 4. This CDR3 is CATSDLAGGSETQYF. DNA of the CDR3: TGTGCCACCAGTGATCTAGCGGGGGGCTCGGAGACCCAGTACTTC.

This clonotype was recorded many times. The chain joins TRBV10-1 to TRBJ2-7, with D maybe TRBD2 (5 bases). Germline loops: CDR1 WNHNN, CDR2 SYGVQD (reference sequence). This CDR3 has 16 residues. V shed 0 bases and J shed 5 bases, with 17 bases lying between them. The CDR3 bases are TGCGCCAGCAGTGAGTCGTCGGGTAGCGCCGCTGACGAGCAGTACTTC. It is translated as CASSESSGSAADEQYF.

This clonotype has a handful of counts. This chain connects TRBV2 to TRBJ2-4, with D possibly matching TRBD1 (5 bases). Between the trimmed V and J ends, which lost 6 bases and 1 base, there was a span of 10 bases. The germline gives CDR1 SNHLY, CDR2 FYNNEI. There are 14 residues in the CDR3. CDR3 amino acids: CASSPGSAKNIQYF. The CDR3 region has the DNA TGTGCCAGCAGCCCAGGGTCGGCCAAAAACATTCAGTACTTC.

The V gene is TRBV5-1, the J gene TRBJ2-1; a weak D match, TRBD2 (7 bases). The germline V gene encodes CDR1 SGHRS and CDR2 YFSETQ. The CDR3 sequence is 18 residues long. V was clipped by 1 base and J by 6 bases, with 23 bases between them. CDR3 in DNA: TGCGCCAGCAGCTTGACCCCCCTAGGGGCGGGGGCCACCAATGAGCAGTTCTTC. Translating it yields CASSLTPLGAGATNEQFF. Drawing the rest from reference TRBV5-1 and TRBJ2-1, the complete variable domain is KAGVTQTPRYLIKTRGQQVTLSCSPISGHRSVSWYQQTPGQGLQFLFEYFSETQRNKGNFPGRFSGRQFSNSRSEMNVSTLELGDSALYLCASSLTPLGAGATNEQFFGPGTRLTVL.

This clonotype has at least ten counts. V is TRBV3-1 and J is TRBJ1-4, with unresolved D. V lost 7 bases and J lost 8, with 20 bases in between. In germline, CDR1 is LGHDT, CDR2 YNNKEL (reference sequence). The CDR3 has 15 amino acids. CDR3 DNA sequence: TGTGCCAGCACCAATACGGGTCTTTTGGCGGAAAAACTGTTTTTT. It encodes CASTNTGLLAEKLFF.

This clonotype has a count of ten or more. The chain recombines TRBV3-1 with TRBJ2-1; D is unresolved. CDR3 length: 17 residues. Germline values: CDR1 LGHDT, CDR2 YNNKEL (reference sequence). The V and J ends lost 0 bases and 4 bases respectively, with 16 bases between them. As DNA, the CDR3 is TGTGCCAGCAGCCAAGATCAAACCCGGGCAATGTACAATGAGCAGTTCTTC. This encodes CASSQDQTRAMYNEQFF.

This clonotype was counted ten times or more. The J gene is TRBJ1-1, the V gene TRBV11-2; 7 nucleotides agree with TRBD1. Trimming removed 4 bases from V and 4 bases from J; junction bases left unmatched: 6. This CDR3 is built from 14 residues. Germline CDR1 reads SGHAT; CDR2 reads FQNNGV. CDR3 sequence (DNA): TGTGCCAGCAGCTCCACCAGGGGGTCCACTGAAGCTTTCTTT. Protein product: CASSSTRGSTEAFF.

J is TRBJ2-5 and V is TRBV12-5; 8 nucleotides align to TRBD2. The germline V gene has CDR1 LGHNT and CDR2 FRNRAP. J lost 1 base, V lost 6 bases, and 4 bases had no gene match. The CDR3 sequence is 14 residues long. As DNA, the CDR3 is TGTGCTAGTGGCCCGGGGGGGACCCAAGAGACCCAGTACTTC. It specifies CASGPGGTQETQYF.

Ten or more counts support this clonotype. CDR3 in amino acids: CSASRGLASYNEQFF. CDR3 DNA sequence: TGCAGTGCTAGTCGGGGACTAGCTTCCTACAATGAGCAGTTCTTC. The V call is TRBV20-1, the J call TRBJ2-1; 9 bases align to TRBD2. The ends lost 3 bases at V and 1 base at J; junction bases unmatched: 4. This CDR3 contains 15 residues. Germline loops: CDR1 DFQATT, CDR2 SNEGSKA (reference sequence).